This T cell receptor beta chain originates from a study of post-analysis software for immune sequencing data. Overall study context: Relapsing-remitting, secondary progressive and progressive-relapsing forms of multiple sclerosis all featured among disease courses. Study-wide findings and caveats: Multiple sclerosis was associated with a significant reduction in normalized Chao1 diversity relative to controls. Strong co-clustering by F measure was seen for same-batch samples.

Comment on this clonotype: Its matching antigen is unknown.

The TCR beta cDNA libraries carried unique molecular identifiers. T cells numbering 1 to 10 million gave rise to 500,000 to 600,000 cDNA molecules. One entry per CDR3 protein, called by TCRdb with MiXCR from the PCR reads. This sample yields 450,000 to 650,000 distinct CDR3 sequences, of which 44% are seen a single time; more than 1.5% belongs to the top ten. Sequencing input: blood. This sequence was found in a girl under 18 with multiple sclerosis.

As DNA, the CDR3 is TGTGCCAGCAGCGCCAACCGGGACAGGGGACCAGGGGAGCAGTACTTC. Amino acid sequence: CASSANRDRGPGEQYF. V is TRBV9 and J is TRBJ2-7; 10 positions agree with TRBD1. In germline, CDR1 is SGDLS, CDR2 YYNGEE. Trimming took 3 bases from V and 7 from J; bases not matched to a gene: 13. The CDR3 spans 16 residues.